The T cell receptor (beta chain) under discussion was sequenced for a study of Graves' ophthalmopathy and Graves' hyperthyroidism. About the research overall: There was a collection of peripheral blood at initial diagnosis, before any treatment. Findings and caveats of the study: The majority of expanded thyroid clonotypes above 0.001 frequency also occurred in blood.

The length of the CDR3 is 12 residues. The V end was cut by 3 bases, the J end by 9 bases, with 14 bases between. Germline CDR1 is SQVTM and CDR2 is ANQGSEA. This clonotype was detected many times. The antigen remains unidentified. Uncontrolled infections, other autoimmune diseases, pregnancy or lactation barred patients from enrollment. As the template, RNA transcripts were used to amplify TCR beta CDR3 regions. In the first round, RT-PCR was carried out with HTBI primers, and a multiplex PCR formed the second round. A single record per CDR3 protein comes from TCRdb applying MiXCR to the multiplex PCR reads. Found here are a few hundred thousand distinct CDR3 sequences, roughly a fifth of them singletons; the top ten hold about 40%.

The sequenced sample was peripheral blood. The chain joins TRBV29-1 to TRBJ2-5; D is tentatively TRBD1 or TRBD2 (5 bases each). The receptor was derived from a woman aged 50 to 65 with Graves' ophthalmopathy. CDR3 sequence reads: CSVDVPGGPQYF. The CDR3 nucleotides are TGCAGCGTTGATGTCCCTGGGGGTCCCCAGTACTTC.